This T cell receptor beta chain was retrieved from a study of blood T cell repertoires in COVID-19. Cohort assignment relied on participant-reported clinical history. Libraries were prepared by immunoSEQ multiplex PCR; TCRdb keeps only in-frame clonotypes and omits some of them. This sample has just over 300,000 clones, with about nine tenths found just once. This clone was seen a single time. Germline V gives CDR1 MNHEY, CDR2 SVGAGI. V was shortened by 5 bases and J by 0 bases, with 11 bases between the two germline ends. The CDR3 has 14 residues. The sequenced sample was PBMCs or T cells enriched from blood (not recorded which). The chain employs TRBV6-5 and TRBJ2-7; D gene unclear. The sequence came from a man in his thirties or forties who had recovered from COVID-19. The DNA of the CDR3 is TGTGCCAGCAGTAAAACCCTGAGCTCCTACGAGCAGTACTTC. Translated, it gives CASSKTLSSYEQYF.